These 4 T cell receptor beta chains were sequenced from one sample in a study of CD8+CD57+ T cells in acquired aplastic anemia. All sequencing subjects had displayed CD8+CD57+ cell expansion on flow cytometry. Researchers used genomic DNA as the template to profile TCR beta VDJ and CDR3. TCRdb recomputed calls from the reads with MiXCR, one row per CDR3 protein. In the table there are more than 150,000 distinct CDR3 sequences, around 50% of which are singletons. The sample taken for sequencing was sorted CD4+, CD8+, or CD8+CD57+ T cells (not recorded which) from PBMCs. The receptors were sampled from a human donor with aplastic anemia.

This clonotype occurred many times. V is TRBV20-1 and J is TRBJ2-7, with unresolved D. This CDR3 has 16 residues. Germline V gene data show CDR1 as DFQATT and CDR2 as SNEGSKA (reference sequence). V dropped 0 bases and J dropped 1 base, with 16 bases sitting between them. The CDR3 sequence: CSARDRIRQKSYEQYF. The CDR3 region has the DNA TGCAGTGCTAGAGATCGTATCAGGCAGAAATCCTACGAGCAGTACTTC.

This clonotype was found many times. The chain links TRBV9 to TRBJ2-3; D is undetermined. V lost 0 bases and J lost 2, with 13 bases in between. Per the germline V gene, CDR1 is SGDLS and CDR2 is YYNGEE. The CDR3 sequence is 16 residues long. This chain's CDR3 is CASSVGPLTSTDTQYF. Here the CDR3 DNA reads TGTGCCAGCAGCGTAGGTCCGCTGACATCCACAGATACGCAGTATTTT.

The chain combines TRBV12-3 or TRBV12-4 with TRBJ2-7; no clear D. Trimming took 7 bases from V and 2 from J, leaving 12 bases between them. The CDR3 has 13 amino acids. The CDR3 reads CASIGPPTYEQYF. CDR3 nucleotides: TGTGCCAGCATTGGTCCCCCGACCTACGAGCAGTACTTC.

This clonotype appeared a single time. This chain connects TRBV7-6 to TRBJ2-3; TRBD2 matches at 12 bases. V gave up 4 bases and J gave up 6 bases; unmatched junction bases: 8. In germline, CDR1 is SGHVS, CDR2 FNYEAQ. The CDR3 runs 16 residues. CDR3 DNA: TGTGCCAGCAGCTCGGAACTAGCGGGAGGCAGCGATACGCAGTATTTT. Its translation is CASSSELAGGSDTQYF.